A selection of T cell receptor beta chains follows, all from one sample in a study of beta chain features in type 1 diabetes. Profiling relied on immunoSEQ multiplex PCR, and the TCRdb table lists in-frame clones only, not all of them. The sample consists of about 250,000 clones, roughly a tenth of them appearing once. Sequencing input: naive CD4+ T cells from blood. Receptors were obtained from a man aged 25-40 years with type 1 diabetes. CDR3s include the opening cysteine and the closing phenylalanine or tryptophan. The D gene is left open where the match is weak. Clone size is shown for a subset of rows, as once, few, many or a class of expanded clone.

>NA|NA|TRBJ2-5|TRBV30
TGTGCCTGGACCTCTAAAGAGACCCAGTACTTC
CAWTSKETQYF
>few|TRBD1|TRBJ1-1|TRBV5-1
TGCGCCAGCAGTCGCCGGGACAGGAACACTGAAGCTTTCTTT
CASSRRDRNTEAFF
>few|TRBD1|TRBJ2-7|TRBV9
TGTGCCAGCAGCGTCGGGTTCAGGGGGTACGAGCAGTACTTC
CASSVGFRGYEQYF
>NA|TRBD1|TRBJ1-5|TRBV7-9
TGTGCCAGCAGCACGGGACAGGGGGCATATAGCAATCAGCCCCAGCATTTT
CASSTGQGAYSNQPQHF
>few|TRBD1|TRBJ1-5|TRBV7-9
TGTGCCAGCAGCAGGACAGGGGATAAGAATCAACCCCAGCATTTT
CASSRTGDKNQPQHF
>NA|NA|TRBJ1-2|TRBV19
TGTGCCAGTACCTCGGTGAACTATGGCTACACCTTC
CASTSVNYGYTF
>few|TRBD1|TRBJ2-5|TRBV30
TGTGCCTGGAGTCCAGGACAGGGGATCGAGACCCAGTACTTC
CAWSPGQGIETQYF
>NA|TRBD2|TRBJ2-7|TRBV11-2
TGTGCCAGCAGCCCTACCAGGACTAGCGGGGGTAAGGGGTACTTC
CASSPTRTSGGKGYF
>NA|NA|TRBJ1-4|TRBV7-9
TGTGCCAGCAGCTTAGCCCCTCCGGAAAAACTGTTTTTT
CASSLAPPEKLFF
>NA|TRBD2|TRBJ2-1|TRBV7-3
TGTGCCAGCAGCTTAGGACTAGCGGACTACAATGAGCAGTTCTTC
CASSLGLADYNEQFF
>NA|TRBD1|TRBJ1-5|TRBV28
TGTGCCAGCAGTCCCCTTCCCTGGGACAGGGGTACTCTGCTCCAGCATTTT
CASSPLPWDRGTLLQHF
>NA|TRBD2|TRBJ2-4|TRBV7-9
TGTGCCAGCAGCTTAGCGCAGGGAGGGGTAAACATTCAGTACTTC
CASSLAQGGVNIQYF
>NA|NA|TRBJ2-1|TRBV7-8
TGTGCCAGTCCCCCTGGTAACAGACAGGAATCCTACAATGAGCAGTTCTTC
CASPPGNRQESYNEQFF
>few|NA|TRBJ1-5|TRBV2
TGTGCCAGCAGCGGACAGATCAATCAGCCCCAGCATTTT
CASSGQINQPQHF
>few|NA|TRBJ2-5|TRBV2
TGTGCCAGCAGTGAAGGGACGTGGGGCGAGACCCAGTACTTC
CASSEGTWGETQYF
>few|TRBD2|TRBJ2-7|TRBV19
TGTGCCAGTAGTGCTAGCGGGGGCTCCTACGAGCAGTACTTC
CASSASGGSYEQYF
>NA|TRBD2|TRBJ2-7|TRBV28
TGTGCCAGCAGTTTACGAGGACTAGCGGGGCAGGCCACCTACGAGCAGTACTTC
CASSLRGLAGQATYEQYF
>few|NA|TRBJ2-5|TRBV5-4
TGTGCCAGCAGCTTTCCAGGGGACGAGACCCAGTACTTC
CASSFPGDETQYF
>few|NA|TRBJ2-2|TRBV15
TGTGCCACCAGCAGACGGCGGGGACCGAACACCGGGGAGCTGTTTTTT
CATSRRRGPNTGELFF
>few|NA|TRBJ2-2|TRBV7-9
TGTGCCAGCAGCTTGTTGGACATTAAAACCGGGGAGCTGTTTTTT
CASSLLDIKTGELFF
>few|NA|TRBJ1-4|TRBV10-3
TGTGCCATCAGTGAGCAGGGATCTACTAATGAAAAACTGTTTTTT
CAISEQGSTNEKLFF
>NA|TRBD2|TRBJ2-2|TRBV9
TGTGCCAGCAGCGGCGGGACTACGGGCACCGGGGAGCTGTTTTTT
CASSGGTTGTGELFF
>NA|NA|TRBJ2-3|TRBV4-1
TGCGCCAGCAGCCAAGATCGGTTACCAGATACGCAGTATTTT
CASSQDRLPDTQYF
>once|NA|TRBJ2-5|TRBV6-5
TGTGCCACGCGACAGGGAGGGACCCAGTACTTC
CATRQGGTQYF
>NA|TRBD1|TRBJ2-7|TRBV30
TGTGCCTGGACAGGGGGCTCCTACGAGCAGTACTTC
CAWTGGSYEQYF
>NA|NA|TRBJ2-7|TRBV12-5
TGTGCTAGTGGCCGACAGTTCTACGAGCAGTACTTC
CASGRQFYEQYF
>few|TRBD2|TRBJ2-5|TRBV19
TGTGCCAGTAGTATAGGTTTTGCGGGGGGCCACCAAGAGACCCAGTACTTC
CASSIGFAGGHQETQYF
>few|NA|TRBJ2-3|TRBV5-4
TGTGCCAGCAGCTTGCGGGGGAGTAGCACAGATACGCAGTATTTT
CASSLRGSSTDTQYF
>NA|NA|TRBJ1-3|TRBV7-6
TGTGCCAGCAGCCCACAGGGCTCTGGAAACACCATATATTTT
CASSPQGSGNTIYF
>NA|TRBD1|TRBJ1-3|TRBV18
TGTGCCAGCTCACCAACGACAGGGAAAGACTCTGGAAACACCATATATTTT
CASSPTTGKDSGNTIYF
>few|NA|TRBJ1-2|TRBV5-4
TGTGCCAGCAGCTTGGCGCGCAGGAACTATGGCTACACCTTC
CASSLARRNYGYTF
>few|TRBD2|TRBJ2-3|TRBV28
TGTGCCAGCAGACTCCTCGGACTAGCGGGCACAGATACGCAGTATTTT
CASRLLGLAGTDTQYF
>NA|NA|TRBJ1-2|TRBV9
TGTGCCAGCAGCCCGCTAGCGGGCCACATTAACTATGGCTACACCTTC
CASSPLAGHINYGYTF
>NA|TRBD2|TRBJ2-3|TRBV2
TGTGCCAGCACCCGAAGCGGGGGCACAGATACGCAGTATTTT
CASTRSGGTDTQYF
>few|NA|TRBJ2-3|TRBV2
TGTGCCAGCAGACACCGCGGGGCAGGACGAGGGACAGATACGCAGTATTTT
CASRHRGAGRGTDTQYF
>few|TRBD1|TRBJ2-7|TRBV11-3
TGTGCCAGCAGCCTCCGGGACAGAGGCGAGCAGTACTTC
CASSLRDRGEQYF
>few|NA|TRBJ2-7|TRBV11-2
TGTGCCAGCAGCTTAGTCGCAGGGCGCCCCTACGAGCAGTACTTC
CASSLVAGRPYEQYF
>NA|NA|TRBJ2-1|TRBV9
TGTGCCAGCAGCGTTACGGGGGACTCATACAATGAGCAGTTCTTC
CASSVTGDSYNEQFF
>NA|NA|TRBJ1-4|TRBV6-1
TGTGCCAGCAGTGAAAGGGGTCTAGGACCGTGGCTGTTTTTT
CASSERGLGPWLFF
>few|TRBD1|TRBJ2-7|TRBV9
TGTGCCAGCAGCGTAGGCCCAGGGGGCTCCTACGAGCAGTACTTC
CASSVGPGGSYEQYF
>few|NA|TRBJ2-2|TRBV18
TGTGCCAGCTCATCTAACGGGGTTCTGGCCGGGGAGCTGTTTTTT
CASSSNGVLAGELFF
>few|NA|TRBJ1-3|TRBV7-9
TGTGCCAGCAGCCGAAATTTAGGAGAAGGCGCTGGAAACACCATATATTTT
CASSRNLGEGAGNTIYF
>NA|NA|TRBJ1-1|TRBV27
TGTGCCAGCAGTTTTCTGACGGGGGGAGGTGAAGCTTTCTTT
CASSFLTGGGEAFF
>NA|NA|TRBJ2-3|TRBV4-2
TGTGCCAGCAGCCAAGAGGCTAGCGTAAGCACAGATACGCAGTATTTT
CASSQEASVSTDTQYF
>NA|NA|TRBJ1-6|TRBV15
TGTGCCACCAGCGGCCTGGCGTACGTGTCGGGATCCTATAATTCACCCCTCCACTTT
CATSGLAYVSGSYNSPLHF
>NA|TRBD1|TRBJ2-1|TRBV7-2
TGTGCCAGCAGCCCTGGGCCAGGGGGCAATGAGCAGTTCTTC
CASSPGPGGNEQFF
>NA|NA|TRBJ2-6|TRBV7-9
TGTGCCAGCAGCCGGCAGGCAGGGCTCTCCTCTGGGGCCAACGTCCTGACTTTC
CASSRQAGLSSGANVLTF
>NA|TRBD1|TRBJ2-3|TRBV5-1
TGCGCCAGCAGCCCCGGGACAGGGACAGATACGCAGTATTTT
CASSPGTGTDTQYF
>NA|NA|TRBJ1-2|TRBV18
TGTGCCAGCGCGTTCAGGGGAGAGCCTAACTATGGCTACACCTTC
CASAFRGEPNYGYTF
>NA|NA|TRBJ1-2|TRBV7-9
TGTGCCAGCAGTTCCGACATACTCTATGGCTACACCTTC
CASSSDILYGYTF
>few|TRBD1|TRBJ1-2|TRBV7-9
TGTGCCAGCAGCTCAGGGGGGCGCGGCTACACCTTC
CASSSGGRGYTF
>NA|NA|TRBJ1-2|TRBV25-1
TGTGCCAGCAGTGAATATGACCAACTAGCTAACTATGGCTACACCTTC
CASSEYDQLANYGYTF
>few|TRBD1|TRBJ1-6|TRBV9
TGTGCCAGCAGCGTAGGAGGGGGCGACTCACCCCTCCACTTT
CASSVGGGDSPLHF
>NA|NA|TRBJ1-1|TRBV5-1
TGCGCCAGCAGCCCCATCGGGGGGGGCACTGAAGCTTTCTTT
CASSPIGGGTEAFF